This entry concerns a single T cell receptor (beta chain). Its antigen is unidentified. This sample was taken from a study of cytomegalovirus exposure and HLA in healthy donors. Whole-study findings and limits: In a later analysis, first-cohort TCR clusters were found to tend to co-occur in the 120 or so validation repertoires. Cytomegalovirus association was listed for 164 TCR beta chains. Both high specificity and high sensitivity reportedly marked the classifier's diagnosis of cytomegalovirus status.

The donors were part of the roughly 120-subject validation cohort, which stood apart from the roughly 670-subject first cohort. Repertoires were generated with immunoSEQ multiplex PCR, while TCRdb's copy carries only in-frame clones and drops some. In the table there are over 100,000 clones, less than 95% of which are singletons. V shed 3 bases and J shed 6 bases, with 11 bases lying between them. Germline values: CDR1 SEHNR, CDR2 FQNEAQ (reference sequence). This CDR3 region has 13 residues. Sequencing input: PBMCs. The sequence was collected from a woman between 18 and 29 years old in good health and CMV-seronegative. V is TRBV7-9 and J is TRBJ1-2; no clear D. CDR3: CASSLGPSDGYTF. The CDR3 nucleotides are TGTGCCAGCAGCTTGGGCCCCTCGGATGGCTACACCTTC.